The following is a T cell receptor (beta chain) sequence with its context. This entry belongs to a study of T cell responses to AZD1222 COVID-19 vaccine. Assay: immunoSEQ multiplex PCR; the TCRdb copy retains only in-frame clones and omits some. The sample shows 150,000 to 200,000 clones, roughly 92% of them seen only once. Pooled samples include second doses given at about 4 or 12 weeks. V lost 0 bases and J 10 bases, leaving 9 bases between the germline ends. CDR1 and CDR2 from the germline V gene are SGHKS and YYEKEE (reference sequence). This CDR3 spans 12 amino acids. This chain connects TRBV5-5 to TRBJ2-3; D is possibly TRBD1 (6 bases). The receptor was derived from an adult who received the AZD1222 COVID-19 vaccine. The sequences come from peripheral blood, collected 28 days after the second AZD1222 dose. For the CDR3, the DNA is TGTGCCAGCAGCTTGGAGACAGGATCGCAGTATTTT. Translation gives CASSLETGSQYF.